This is a list of T cell receptor beta chains from one sample in a study of regulatory T cells in long-lasting Graves disease. From the multiplex PCR reads, TCRdb called clonotypes with MiXCR, one entry per CDR3 protein. The table lists hundreds of thousands of distinct CDR3 sequences, roughly 17% of them singletons. The same data also went into a second study, on T cells in Graves' hyperthyroidism and ophthalmopathy.

The sequences come from peripheral blood mononuclear cells (PBMCs), collected at new diagnosis, from a patient treated with antithyroid drugs. These receptors were collected from a man aged 40-49 years with Graves disease. Each CDR3 is given with its conserved first and last residue. The D gene is left open where the match is weak. Size values are once, few and many counts, or a class for expanded clones, and some rows have none.

clone_size	v_call	j_call	d_call	cdr3_nt	cdr3_aa
many	TRBV28	TRBJ2-3	TRBD2	TGTGCCAGCAGTTTCTTCGGGGGGGATACGCAGTATTTT	CASSFFGGDTQYF
NA	TRBV29-1	TRBJ2-5	TRBD2	TGCAGCGTTGCTAGCGGGGGGTTTGAGACCCAGTACTTC	CSVASGGFETQYF
NA	TRBV6-1	TRBJ2-4	NA	TGTGCCAGCAGCGATAGATACACGATTAAAAACATTCAGTACTTC	CASSDRYTIKNIQYF
few	TRBV6-1	TRBJ2-5	NA	TGTGCCAGCAGGATAGGGGCGGGGGAGACCCAGTACTTC	CASRIGAGETQYF
few	TRBV20-1	TRBJ2-7	NA	TGCAGTGCTAGAGCAAACAGGGCCGAGACCTACGAGCAGTACTTC	CSARANRAETYEQYF
NA	TRBV7-9	TRBJ1-2	NA	TGTGCCAGCAGCTTACGGCCCCAGGGAAACTATGGCTACACCTTC	CASSLRPQGNYGYTF
many	TRBV20-1	TRBJ2-1	NA	TGCAGTGCCTGGTGGAGACTAGGCAACTACAATGAGCAGTTCTTC	CSAWWRLGNYNEQFF
NA	TRBV29-1	TRBJ2-4	NA	TGCAGCGTTGCTCAGAGTACCGAAAGTTCCTTTCAGTACTTC	CSVAQSTESSFQYF
few	TRBV20-1	TRBJ1-1	NA	TGCAGTGCCTTCGCCCCCGGAAGCACTGAAGCTTTCTTT	CSAFAPGSTEAFF
many	TRBV6-9	TRBJ2-1	NA	TGTGCCAGCAGTTATGGGGTCGAATTCAATGAGCAGTTCTTC	CASSYGVEFNEQFF